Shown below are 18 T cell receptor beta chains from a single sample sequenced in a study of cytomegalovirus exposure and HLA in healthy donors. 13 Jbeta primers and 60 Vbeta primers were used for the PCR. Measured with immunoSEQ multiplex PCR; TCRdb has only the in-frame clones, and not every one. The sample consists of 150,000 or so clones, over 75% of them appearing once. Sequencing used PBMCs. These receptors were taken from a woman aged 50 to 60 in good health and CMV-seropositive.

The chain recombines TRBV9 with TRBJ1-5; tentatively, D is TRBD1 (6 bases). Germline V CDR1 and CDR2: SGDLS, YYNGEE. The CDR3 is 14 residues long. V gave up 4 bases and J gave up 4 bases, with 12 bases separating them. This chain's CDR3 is CASSKGVVNQPQHF. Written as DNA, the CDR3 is TGTGCCAGCAGCAAGGGGGTAGTGAATCAGCCCCAGCATTTT.

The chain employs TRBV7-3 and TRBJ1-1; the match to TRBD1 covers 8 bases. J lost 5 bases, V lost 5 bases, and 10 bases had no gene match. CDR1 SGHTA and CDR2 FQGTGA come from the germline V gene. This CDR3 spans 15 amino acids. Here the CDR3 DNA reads TGTGCCAGCAGCGGCGCCGACAGGGGTGAAACTGAAGCTTTCTTT. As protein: CASSGADRGETEAFF.

The DNA of the CDR3 is TGTGCCATCAGTGATCCGGGACAGGGAGGCACCGGGGAGCTGTTTTTT. This encodes CAISDPGQGGTGELFF. This sequence joins TRBV10-3 and TRBJ2-2; TRBD1 matches at 9 bases. This CDR3 is 16 amino acids long. The V gene end was trimmed by 3 bases and the J gene end by 4 bases; junction bases not matched to a gene: 6. CDR1 is ENHRY and CDR2 is SYGVKD in the germline V gene.

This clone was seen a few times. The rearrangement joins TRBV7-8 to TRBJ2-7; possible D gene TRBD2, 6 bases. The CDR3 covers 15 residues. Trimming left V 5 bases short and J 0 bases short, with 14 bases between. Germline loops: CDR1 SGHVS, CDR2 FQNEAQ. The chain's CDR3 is CASSPGSPFSYEQYF. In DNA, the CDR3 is TGTGCCAGCAGCCCCGGGAGCCCCTTCTCCTACGAGCAGTACTTC.

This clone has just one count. CDR3 bases: TGCGCCAGCTCCAGGGGCGAGGTTTGGGTCACTGAAGCTTTCTTT. This translates into CASSRGEVWVTEAFF. The gene calls are TRBV5-1 and TRBJ1-1, with D maybe TRBD1 (6 bases). CDR1 is SGHRS and CDR2 is YFSETQ in the germline V gene. CDR3 length: 15 amino acids. Trimming shortened V by 7 bases and J by 4 bases, and 20 bases separated the two germline ends.

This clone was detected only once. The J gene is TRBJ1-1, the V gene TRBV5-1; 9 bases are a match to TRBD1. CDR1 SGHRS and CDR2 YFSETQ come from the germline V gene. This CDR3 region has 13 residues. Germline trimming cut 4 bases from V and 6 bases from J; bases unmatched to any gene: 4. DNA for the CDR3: TGCGCCAGCAGCCCGGGACAGGGATCTGAAGCTTTCTTT. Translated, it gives CASSPGQGSEAFF.

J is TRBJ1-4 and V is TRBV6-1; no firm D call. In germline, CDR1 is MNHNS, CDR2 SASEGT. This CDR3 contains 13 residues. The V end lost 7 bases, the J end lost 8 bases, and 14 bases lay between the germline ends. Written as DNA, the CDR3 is TGTGCCAGCAAGGTGATGGTCGGGGAAAAACTGTTTTTT. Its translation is CASKVMVGEKLFF.

CDR3: CASRRDRGQSTEAFF. CDR3 sequence (DNA): TGCGCCAGCAGAAGGGACAGGGGGCAGAGCACTGAAGCTTTCTTT. This chain uses TRBV10-2 with TRBJ1-1, with 12 bases that match TRBD1. J lost 4 bases, V lost 6 bases, and 6 bases had no gene match. This CDR3 contains 15 residues. CDR1 and CDR2 (germline): WSHSY, SAAADI.

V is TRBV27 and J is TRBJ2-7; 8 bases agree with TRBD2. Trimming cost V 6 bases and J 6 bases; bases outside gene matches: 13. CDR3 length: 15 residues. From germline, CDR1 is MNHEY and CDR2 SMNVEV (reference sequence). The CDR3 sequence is CASRGFPGTRGEQYF. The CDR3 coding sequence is TGTGCCAGCAGGGGATTTCCCGGGACTAGGGGCGAGCAGTACTTC.

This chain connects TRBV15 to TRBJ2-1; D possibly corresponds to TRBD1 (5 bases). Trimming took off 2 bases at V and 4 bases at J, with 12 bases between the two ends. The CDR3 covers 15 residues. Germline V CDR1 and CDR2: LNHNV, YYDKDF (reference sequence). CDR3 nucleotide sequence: TGTGCCACCAGCAGATTTCCGGACAAATACAATGAGCAGTTCTTC. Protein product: CATSRFPDKYNEQFF.

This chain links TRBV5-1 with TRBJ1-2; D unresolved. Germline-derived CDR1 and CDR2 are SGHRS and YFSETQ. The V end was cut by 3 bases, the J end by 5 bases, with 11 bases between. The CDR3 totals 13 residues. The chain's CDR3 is CASSSGDWYGYTF. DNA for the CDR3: TGCGCCAGCAGCTCCGGGGATTGGTATGGCTACACCTTC.

CDR3 coding DNA: TGTGCCAGCAGTTTGTCTGGGCCCACTGAAGCTTTCTTT. It is translated as CASSLSGPTEAFF. The gene calls are TRBV27 and TRBJ1-1, with D hard to call. CDR3 size: 13 residues. Germline V gene data show CDR1 as MNHEY and CDR2 as SMNVEV (reference sequence). V shed 3 bases and J shed 4 bases, with 9 bases lying between them.

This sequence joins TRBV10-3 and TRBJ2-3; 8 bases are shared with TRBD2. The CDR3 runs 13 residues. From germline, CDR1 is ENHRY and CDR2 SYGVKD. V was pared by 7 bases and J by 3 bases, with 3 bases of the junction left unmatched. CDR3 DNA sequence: TGTGCCATCAATCTAGCGGGTACAGATACGCAGTATTTT. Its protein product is CAINLAGTDTQYF.

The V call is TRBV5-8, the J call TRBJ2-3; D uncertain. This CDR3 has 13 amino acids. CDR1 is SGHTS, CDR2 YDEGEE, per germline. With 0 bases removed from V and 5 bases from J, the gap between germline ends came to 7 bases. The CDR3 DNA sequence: TGTGCCAGCAGCTTGGGTACTTTAGATACGCAGTATTTT. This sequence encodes CASSLGTLDTQYF.

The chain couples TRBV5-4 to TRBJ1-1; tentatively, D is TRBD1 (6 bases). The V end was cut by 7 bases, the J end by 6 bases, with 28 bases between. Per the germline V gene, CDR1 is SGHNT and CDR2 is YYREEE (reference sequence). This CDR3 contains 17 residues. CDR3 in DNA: TGTGCCAGCCGGTCTATGGACAGAGGGTCCGCAAACGCTGAAGCTTTCTTT. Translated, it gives CASRSMDRGSANAEAFF.

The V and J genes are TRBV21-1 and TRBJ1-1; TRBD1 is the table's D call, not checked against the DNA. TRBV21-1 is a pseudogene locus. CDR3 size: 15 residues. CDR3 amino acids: CASSEEQGSNTEAFF. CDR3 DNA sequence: TGTGCCAGCAGCGAAGAACAGGGTTCTAACACTGAAGCTTTCTTT.

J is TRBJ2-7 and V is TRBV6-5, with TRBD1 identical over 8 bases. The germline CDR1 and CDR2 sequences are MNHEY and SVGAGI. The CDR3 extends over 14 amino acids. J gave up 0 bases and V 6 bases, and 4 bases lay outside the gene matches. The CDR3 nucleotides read TGTGCCAGCAGGGGGACAGGCTACTCCTACGAGCAGTACTTC. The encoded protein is CASRGTGYSYEQYF.

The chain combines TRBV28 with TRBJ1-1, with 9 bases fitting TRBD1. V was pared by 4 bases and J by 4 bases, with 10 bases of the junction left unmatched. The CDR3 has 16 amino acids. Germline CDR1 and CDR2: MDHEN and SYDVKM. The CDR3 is CASSSTAGQGSTEAFF. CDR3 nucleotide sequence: TGTGCCAGCAGTTCCACCGCGGGACAGGGTAGCACTGAAGCTTTCTTT.